This TCR beta chain originates from a study of CD8+ T cells in alopecia areata (dated by TCRdb to 2016 to 2019). Context from the whole study: The treated patients, all with moderate-to-severe alopecia areata, were enrolled in an open-label pilot trial of oral tofacitinib given at 5 to 10 mg twice daily. Patients received tofacitinib for 6 to 18 months and were then followed off drug for 6 months to check for delayed response and recurrence. The SALT score, which quantifies the percentage of affected scalp surface area, was used to measure disease severity in treated patients. In both human patients and the C3H/HeJ mouse model, the study applied high-throughput TCRbeta sequencing to look at T cell clonal expansion in alopecia areata. On the human side, TCRbeta sequencing was run on scalp tissue and on sorted CD4+ and CD8+ peripheral blood T cells from healthy controls and from alopecia areata patients with either patchy or totalis/universalis disease. Tofacitinib-treated patients had biopsies at baseline and at 4 and 24 weeks of treatment, with a later scalp biopsy in several patients. Scalp clonality was compared across normal scalp (n=4), patchy alopecia areata scalp (n=8), and alopecia totalis/universalis scalp (n=8). RNA was extracted with the PAXgene miRNA kit for fixed scalp, the miRNeasy kit for PBMCs, and the RNeasy kit for mouse skin. TCRbeta CDR3 regions were amplified by immunoSEQ multiplex PCR with 35 Vbeta forward and 13 Jbeta reverse primers.

Overall study outcomes, separate from this receptor: Compared with normal scalp, lesional scalp had higher clonality and more expanded CD8+ clones, particularly in alopecia totalis/universalis, a pattern that suggests antigenic drive. Shared TCR sequences between patients were less evident than in mice, which may be partly attributable to HLA diversity in the patient population. During tofacitinib treatment, many expanded lesional clones remained in scalp and blood, and this persistence may partly explain relapse after treatment is stopped. Scalp TCR repertoire analysis is complicated because resident alphabeta T cells in normal human skin are also sequenced, whereas mouse skin is dominated by gammadelta T cells. Tofacitinib significantly decreased scalp clonality and the number of expanded CD8+ clones among the top 100 scalp clones. Because the treated cohort was small and had only one nonresponder, larger studies are needed to examine links between baseline CD8+ expansion and response.

Spanning cysteine to phenylalanine, the CDR3 consists of 15 amino acids. Only the CDR3 region is kept as DNA, spanning 45 bases read in frame from base 1. The CDR1 and CDR2 encoded by the germline V gene are MDHEN and SYDVKM. Libraries were constructed by the immunoSEQ multiplex PCR assay. RNA was extracted from all samples and reverse transcribed into cDNA as template for TCR sequencing. First-strand cDNA was synthesized with SuperScript III using a 2:1 mix of oligo-dT and random hexamers. Amplification bias was assessed with a synthetic immune receptor repertoire, and residual bias was removed computationally. The source study handled its data this way. After raw reads were preprocessed to remove errors, the CDR3 was defined following IMGT conventions as running from the conserved cysteine to phenylalanine. To get clonality, Shannon entropy was normalized by log2 of the number of productive unique TCRs and the result was subtracted from 1. Whether scalp clones were CD4 or CD8 was inferred by matching scalp TCRbeta sequences against CD4 and CD8 repertoires sorted from blood. In its TCRdb copy, this immuneACCESS table keeps in-frame sequences only and misses some clones. Where compared with another copy, unresolved V genes explain less than half of these, and the others have no known cause. V, J and clone size are those of that table, while D and trimming were read from the DNA. Counted in this sample were about 190,000 clones; 50% to 60% of them appeared once. The top ten clones comprise 0.65% to 0.7% of the sample.

This clone was detected only once. The clone's antigen remains unknown. It has no much larger one-base neighbor in the sample; base qualities were not kept. What the time point label conveys for this sample: 4 weeks on oral tofacitinib. The sample's treatment or condition label is to be understood as: oral pan-JAK inhibitor, 5-10 mg twice daily. From alopecia areata patients, peripheral blood was collected along with lesional scalp punch biopsies. PBMCs were isolated by density centrifugation and stained for CD3, CD4 and CD8, after which CD4+ and CD8+ T cells were sorted on a FACSAria. The sequence joins TRBV28 to TRBJ2-6, with the D gene call left open. Sequences were derived from CD4+ T cells sorted from blood, sampled at week 4, from a patient treated with tofacitinib. This sequence originates from a human donor with alopecia areata. The DNA reads TGTGCAGCCGTAGGAATTAGCTCTGGGGCCAACGTCCTGACTTTC. This sequence encodes CAAVGISSGANVLTF.